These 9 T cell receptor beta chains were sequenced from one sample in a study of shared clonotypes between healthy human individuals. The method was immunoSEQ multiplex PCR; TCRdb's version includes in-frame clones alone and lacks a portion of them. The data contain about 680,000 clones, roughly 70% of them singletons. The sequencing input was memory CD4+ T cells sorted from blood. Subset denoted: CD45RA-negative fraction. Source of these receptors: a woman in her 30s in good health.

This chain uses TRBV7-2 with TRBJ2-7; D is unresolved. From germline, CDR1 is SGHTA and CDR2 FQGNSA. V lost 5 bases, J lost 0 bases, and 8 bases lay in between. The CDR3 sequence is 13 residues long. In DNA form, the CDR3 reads TGTGCCAGCAGCGCCGCGGTCTCCTACGAGCAGTACTTC. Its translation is CASSAAVSYEQYF.

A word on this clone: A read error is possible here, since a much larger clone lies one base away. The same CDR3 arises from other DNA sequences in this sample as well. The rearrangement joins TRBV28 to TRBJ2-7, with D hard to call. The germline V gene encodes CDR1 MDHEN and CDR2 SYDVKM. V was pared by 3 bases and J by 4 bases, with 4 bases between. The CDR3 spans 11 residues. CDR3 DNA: TGTGCCAGCAGTTTTAATTACGAGCAGTACTTC. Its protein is CASSFNYEQYF.

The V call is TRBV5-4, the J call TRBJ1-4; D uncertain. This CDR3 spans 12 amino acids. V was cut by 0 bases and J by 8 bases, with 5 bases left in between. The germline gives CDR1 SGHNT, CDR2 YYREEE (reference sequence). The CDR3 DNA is TGTGCCAGCAGCTTGGGCGGGGAAAAACTGTTTTTT. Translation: CASSLGGEKLFF.

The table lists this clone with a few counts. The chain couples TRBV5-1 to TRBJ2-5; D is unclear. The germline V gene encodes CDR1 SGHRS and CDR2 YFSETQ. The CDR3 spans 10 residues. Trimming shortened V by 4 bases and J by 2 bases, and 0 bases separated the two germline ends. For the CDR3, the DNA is TGCGCCAGCAGCCAAGAGACCCAGTACTTC. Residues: CASSQETQYF.

CDR3 nucleotide sequence: TGTGCCAGCAGCCCCCCGGGGAGGAAGACCCAGTACTTC. It codes for CASSPPGRKTQYF. V and J are TRBV6-5 and TRBJ2-5, with D perhaps TRBD2 (6 bases). This CDR3 comprises 13 residues. The V end was cut by 6 bases, the J end by 6 bases, with 14 bases between. Germline CDR1 reads MNHEY; CDR2 reads SVGAGI.

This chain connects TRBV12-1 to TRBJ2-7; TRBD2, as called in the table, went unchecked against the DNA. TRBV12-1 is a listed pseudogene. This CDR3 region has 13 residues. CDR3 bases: TGTGCCAGCAGCCCGGACTTCTCCTACGAGCAGTACTTC. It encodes CASSPDFSYEQYF.

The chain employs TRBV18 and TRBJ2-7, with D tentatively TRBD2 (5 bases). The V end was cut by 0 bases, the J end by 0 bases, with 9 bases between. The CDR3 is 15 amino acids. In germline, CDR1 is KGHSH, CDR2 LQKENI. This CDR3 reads CASSPPGLYSYEQYF. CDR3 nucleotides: TGTGCCAGCTCACCACCAGGACTCTACTCCTACGAGCAGTACTTC.

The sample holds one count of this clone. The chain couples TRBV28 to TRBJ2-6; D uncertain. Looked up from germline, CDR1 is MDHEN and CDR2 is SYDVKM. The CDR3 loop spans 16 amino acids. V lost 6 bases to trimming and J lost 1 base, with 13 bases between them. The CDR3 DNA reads TGTGCCAGCAGGCCCGCCAGCTTATCTGGGGCCAACGTCCTGACTTTC. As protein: CASRPASLSGANVLTF.

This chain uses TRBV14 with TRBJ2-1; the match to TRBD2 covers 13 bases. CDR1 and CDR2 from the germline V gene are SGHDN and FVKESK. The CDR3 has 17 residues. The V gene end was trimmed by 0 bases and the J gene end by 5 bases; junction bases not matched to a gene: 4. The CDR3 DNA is TGTGCCAGCAGCCAAGATGAGGGACTAGCGGGAAACAATGAGCAGTTCTTC. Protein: CASSQDEGLAGNNEQFF. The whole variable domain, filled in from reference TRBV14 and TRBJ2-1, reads EAGVTQFPSHSVIEKGQTVTLRCDPISGHDNLYWYRRVMGKEIKFLLHFVKESKQDESGMPNNRFLAERTGGTYSTLKVQPAELEDSGVYFCASSQDEGLAGNNEQFFGPGTRLTVL.